This T cell receptor beta chain was sequenced during a study of blood T cell repertoires in COVID-19. Across the whole study: Researchers got acute and convalescent COVID-19 samples from the United States, Italy and Spain. T cells, B-cell-depleted T cells, or PBMCs supplied cDNA or gDNA.

In the original analysis: Amplification of reference gene primers was used by the study to estimate nucleated cell counts. Only in-frame clones appear in the TCRdb table, and some are missing; sequencing was by immunoSEQ multiplex PCR. Clone size and the V and J calls come from that table; the DNA yielded D and trimming. The data show about 490,000 clones, 80% to 90% seen once. The junction had 10 bases not matched to a gene; V was cut back by 1 base and J by 1 base. Germline CDR1 and CDR2: SGHVS and FQNEAQ. The CDR3 loop spans 21 amino acids. Sequenced material: peripheral blood. This sequence originates from a human donor in a cohort sampled during active COVID-19. This chain uses TRBV7-8 with TRBJ2-1; TRBD2 matches at 16 bases. The CDR3 protein is CASSLVGLGLAGGESYNEQFF. The CDR3 nucleotides read TGTGCCAGCAGCTTAGTAGGTTTGGGACTAGCGGGAGGGGAATCCTACAATGAGCAGTTCTTC.